The sequence of this T cell receptor beta chain was determined in a study of CD8 T cells in ankylosing spondylitis (dated by TCRdb to about 2017). Broadly, across the study: The study set out to find disease-linked TCR variants by profiling T cell receptor beta repertoires in ankylosing spondylitis patients and healthy donors. The full study cohort was made up of 25 ankylosing spondylitis patients and roughly 100 healthy donors. Peripheral blood samples were taken, and synovial fluid was additionally collected from ankylosing spondylitis patients.

Overall study results and their limits: Some of the motif variants had been reported before in the synovial fluid and blood of reactive arthritis patients, a finding that suggests common disease-initiation mechanisms. The disease-linked clones had a CD8+ phenotype and were found at relatively low frequencies in peripheral blood. The disease-linked clones were reported as significantly enriched in matched synovial fluid samples from ankylosing spondylitis patients. A TCR beta motif of fewer than 10 highly homologous amino acid variants appeared characteristic of blood from ankylosing spondylitis patients.

To note about this clonotype: The antigen it recognizes is unknown. The sample holds no much larger clone one base away, and base qualities are not on file.

Trimming costs V 7 bases and J 2 bases, and their ends lie 13 bases apart. From the cysteine up to the phenylalanine, the CDR3 has a length of 13 residues. The entry retains the CDR3 DNA only, 39 bases that are in frame from base 1. The germline V gene sets CDR1 to SGHRS and CDR2 to YFSETQ. Sequenced using an Illumina HiSeq 2500. Quantitative 5'-RACE with molecular barcodes was used to prepare TCR beta libraries. Processing in the source paper ran as follows. A new computational method, built on a probabilistic model of VDJ rearrangement, was used to identify disease-linked TCR variants. TCRdb's own reprocessing of the public reads used fastp at Q25 and MiXCR and kept productive beta chains. When rows share a CDR3 protein, they turn into one entry using the most common DNA and genes. TCRdb's processing, not the authors', yielded these V and J calls. The sample table contains approximately 90,000 distinct CDR3 sequences; only one count was recorded for about 7.7% of them. About a tenth of the sample lies in the top ten.

This chain joins TRBV5-1 to TRBJ2-7; a tentative D call is TRBD2 (6 bases match). The specimen sequenced was blood, either unsorted or a sorted T cell fraction (not recorded which). This clonotype was obtained from a male donor with ankylosing spondylitis or in good health (not recorded which). The DNA sequence follows: TGCGCCAGCCGAGCGGGTGTCCCCTACGAGCAGTACTTC. Translated, it gives CASRAGVPYEQYF.